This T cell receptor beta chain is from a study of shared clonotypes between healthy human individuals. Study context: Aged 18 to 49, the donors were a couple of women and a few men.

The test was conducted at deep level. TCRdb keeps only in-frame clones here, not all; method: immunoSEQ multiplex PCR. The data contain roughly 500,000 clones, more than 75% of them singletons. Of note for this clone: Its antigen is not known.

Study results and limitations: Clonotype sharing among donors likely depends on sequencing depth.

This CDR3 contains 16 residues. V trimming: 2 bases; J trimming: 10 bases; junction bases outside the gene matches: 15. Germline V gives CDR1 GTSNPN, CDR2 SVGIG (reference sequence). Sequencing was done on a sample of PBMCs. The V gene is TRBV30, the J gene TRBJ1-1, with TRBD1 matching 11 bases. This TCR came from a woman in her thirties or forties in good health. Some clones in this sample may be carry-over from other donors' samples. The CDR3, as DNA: TGTGCCTGGAGTAACCGAGGTGGACAGGGGGCGGCGAGAGCTTTCTTT. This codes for CAWSNRGGQGAARAFF.